This TCR beta chain was identified during a study of response to subunit inactivated influenza vaccine. The CDR3 runs to 18 residues. V shed 3 bases and J 3 bases; nucleotides not matched to a gene: 14. Germline V gene lookup returns CDR1 SGHAT and CDR2 FQDESV (reference sequence). Each CDR3 protein is one row after TCRdb ran MiXCR on the RT-PCR reads. The repertoire holds a few hundred thousand distinct CDR3 sequences, with around 10% as singletons. These data also formed part of another study, on T cells expressing NK-cell markers. That report notes: The authors generated TCR beta cDNA through 5'RACE template switching with UMIs.

V is TRBV11-1 and J is TRBJ2-5; TRBD2 agrees at 9 bases. This clonotype was sampled from a man aged 50 to 59 who received an inactivated influenza vaccine. The sequencing used PBMCs from blood, collected on the day of vaccination. As DNA, the CDR3 is TGTGCCAGCAGCTTTCGGTCACAGGTAGCGGGAGAAAAAGAGACCCAGTACTTC. Protein: CASSFRSQVAGEKETQYF.